This T cell receptor beta chain was sequenced for a study of T cell repertoires in cytomegalovirus infection (dated by TCRdb to between 2017 and 2020). Describing the broader study: Alongside well-studied HLA-B-restricted epitopes, the peptide stimulations were aimed at recently identified HLA-C-restricted CMV epitopes, whose presentation resists viral immunomodulation. The HLA type of each donor mattered for the analysis, because public TCR beta signatures pointed to carriage of CMV infection along with the matching HLA type.

General findings and caveats noted by the study authors: The ex vivo response was dominated by HLA-C-restricted CMV-specific TCR beta clonotypes, which also provided the single most frequent clonotype in two of eight donors. Cumulative frequency of public TCR beta family members discriminated carriers of CMV infection plus the relevant HLA type in this cohort and an independent approximately 370-donor cohort.

With regard to this clonotype: No cognate antigen has been identified for it. No base quality values were provided; no much bigger clone lies one nucleotide off.

The reads were generated on an Illumina HiSeq 1500. In-frame beta chains were kept once TCRdb had trimmed the public reads at Q25 with fastp and called clones with MiXCR. Identical CDR3 proteins give one entry, which carries the most common genes and DNA. The sample data list 900,000 to 950,000 distinct CDR3 sequences, and around 32% of these were observed just once. Roughly 12% of the sample belongs to the ten largest clones. V is cut back by 2 bases and J by 3 bases, with 13 bases in the junction unmatched. CDR3 length: 19 amino acids, cysteine to phenylalanine. The entry retains the CDR3 DNA only, 57 bases that are in frame from base 1. CDR1 and CDR2 (DFQATT, SNEGSKA) derive from the germline V gene (reference sequence). Read against the paper, the sample's treatment or condition label means: in vitro stimulation with specific CMV peptide epitopes to enrich CMV-specific T cells.

The receptor chain draws on TRBV20-1 and TRBJ2-7; TRBD2 agrees with 16 junctional bases. The sequence was obtained from a human donor in good health (CMV status not recorded). Some clones in this sample may be carry-over from other donors' samples. The sample here was cultured CD8+ T cells from PBMCs, taken from culture after CMV antigen stimulation. For the CDR3, the sequence is CSARPTGTSGGETLYEQYF. The nucleotide sequence reads as follows: TGCAGTGCTAGACCAACCGGGACTAGCGGGGGGGAAACCCTCTACGAGCAGTACTTC.